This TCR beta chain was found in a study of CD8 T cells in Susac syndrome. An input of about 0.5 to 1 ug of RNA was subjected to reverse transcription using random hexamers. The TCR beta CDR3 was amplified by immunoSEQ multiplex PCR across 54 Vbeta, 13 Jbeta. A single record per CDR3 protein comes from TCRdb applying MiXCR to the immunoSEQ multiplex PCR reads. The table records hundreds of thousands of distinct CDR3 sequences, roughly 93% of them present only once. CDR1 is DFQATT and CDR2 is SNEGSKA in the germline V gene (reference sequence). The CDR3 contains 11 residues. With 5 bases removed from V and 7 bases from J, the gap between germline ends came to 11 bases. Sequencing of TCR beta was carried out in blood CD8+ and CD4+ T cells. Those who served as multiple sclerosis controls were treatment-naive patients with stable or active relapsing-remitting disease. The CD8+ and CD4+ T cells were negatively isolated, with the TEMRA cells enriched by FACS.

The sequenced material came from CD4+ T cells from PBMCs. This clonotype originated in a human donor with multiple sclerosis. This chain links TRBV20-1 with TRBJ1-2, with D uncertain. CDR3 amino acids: CSALSGPGYTF. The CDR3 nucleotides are TGCAGTGCTCTGTCCGGGCCTGGCTACACCTTC.